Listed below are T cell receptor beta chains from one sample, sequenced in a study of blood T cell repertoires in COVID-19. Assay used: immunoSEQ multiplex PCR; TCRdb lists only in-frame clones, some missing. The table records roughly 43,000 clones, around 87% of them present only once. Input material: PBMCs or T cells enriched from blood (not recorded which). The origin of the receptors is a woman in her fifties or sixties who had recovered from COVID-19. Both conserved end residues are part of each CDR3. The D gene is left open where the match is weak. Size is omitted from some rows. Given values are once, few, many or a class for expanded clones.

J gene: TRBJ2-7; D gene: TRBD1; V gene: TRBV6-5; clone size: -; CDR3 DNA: TGTGCCAGCAGAGAGACAGGGGGCGGGGGCTACGAGCAGTACTTC; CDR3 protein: CASRETGGGGYEQYF
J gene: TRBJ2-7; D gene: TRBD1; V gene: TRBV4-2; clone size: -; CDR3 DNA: TGTGCCAGCAGCCAAGCTCTTACGCCCGGGACAGGGGGGCCCTACGAGCAGTACTTC; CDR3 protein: CASSQALTPGTGGPYEQYF
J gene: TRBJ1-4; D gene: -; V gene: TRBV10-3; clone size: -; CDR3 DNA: TGTGCCATCAGTGAGTTGCAGGGAAGTAATGAAAAACTGTTTTTT; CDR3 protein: CAISELQGSNEKLFF
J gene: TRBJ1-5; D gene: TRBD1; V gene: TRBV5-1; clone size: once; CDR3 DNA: TGCGCCAGCAGCTTGGGAACCGGACAGGGCAATCAGCCCCAGCATTTT; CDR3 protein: CASSLGTGQGNQPQHF
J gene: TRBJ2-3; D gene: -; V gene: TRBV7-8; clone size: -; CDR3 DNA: TGTGCCAGCAGCCTTGGTTGGGGAAGGAGGGCAGATACGCAGTATTTT; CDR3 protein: CASSLGWGRRADTQYF
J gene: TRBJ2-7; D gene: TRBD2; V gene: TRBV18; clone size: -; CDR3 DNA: TGTGCCAGCTCACCACCGTCTAGCGGGAGTTACGAGCAGTACTTC; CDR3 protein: CASSPPSSGSYEQYF
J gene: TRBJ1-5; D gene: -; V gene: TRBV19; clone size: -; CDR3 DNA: TGTGCCAGTAGCCACATCATACAGGGCTACGGCAATCAGCCCCAGCATTTT; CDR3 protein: CASSHIIQGYGNQPQHF
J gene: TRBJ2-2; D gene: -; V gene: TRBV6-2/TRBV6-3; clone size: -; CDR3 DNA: TGTGCCAGCAGTTACTCCCCGGAAGGGGCCGGGGAGCTGTTTTTT; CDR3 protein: CASSYSPEGAGELFF
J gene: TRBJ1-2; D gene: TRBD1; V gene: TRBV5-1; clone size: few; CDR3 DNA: TGCGCCAGCAGGGAAGGACAGGGGAGGGATGGCTACACCTTC; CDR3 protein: CASREGQGRDGYTF
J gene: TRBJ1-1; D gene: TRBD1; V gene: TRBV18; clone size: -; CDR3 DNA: TGTGCCAGCTCACCGACAGGGGGTGGAATGGGTGAAGCTTTCTTT; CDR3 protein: CASSPTGGGMGEAFF
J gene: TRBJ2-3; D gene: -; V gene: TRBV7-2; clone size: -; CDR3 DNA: TGTGCCAGCAGCCCCCGGGACACGTTCACAGATACGCAGTATTTT; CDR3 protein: CASSPRDTFTDTQYF
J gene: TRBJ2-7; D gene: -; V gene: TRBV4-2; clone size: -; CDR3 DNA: TGTGCCAGCAGCCAAAAGCTATTCCCCGGGACAAACAAACCCTACGAGCAGTACTTC; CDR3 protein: CASSQKLFPGTNKPYEQYF
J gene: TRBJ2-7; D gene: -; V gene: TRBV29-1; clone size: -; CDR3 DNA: TGCAGCGTGGAGGACAGTACCTCCTACGAGCAGTACTTC; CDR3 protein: CSVEDSTSYEQYF
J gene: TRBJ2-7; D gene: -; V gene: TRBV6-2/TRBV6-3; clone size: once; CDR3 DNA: TGTGCCAGCAGTCTTTGGGCGTCGTACGAGCAGTACTTC; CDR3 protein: CASSLWASYEQYF